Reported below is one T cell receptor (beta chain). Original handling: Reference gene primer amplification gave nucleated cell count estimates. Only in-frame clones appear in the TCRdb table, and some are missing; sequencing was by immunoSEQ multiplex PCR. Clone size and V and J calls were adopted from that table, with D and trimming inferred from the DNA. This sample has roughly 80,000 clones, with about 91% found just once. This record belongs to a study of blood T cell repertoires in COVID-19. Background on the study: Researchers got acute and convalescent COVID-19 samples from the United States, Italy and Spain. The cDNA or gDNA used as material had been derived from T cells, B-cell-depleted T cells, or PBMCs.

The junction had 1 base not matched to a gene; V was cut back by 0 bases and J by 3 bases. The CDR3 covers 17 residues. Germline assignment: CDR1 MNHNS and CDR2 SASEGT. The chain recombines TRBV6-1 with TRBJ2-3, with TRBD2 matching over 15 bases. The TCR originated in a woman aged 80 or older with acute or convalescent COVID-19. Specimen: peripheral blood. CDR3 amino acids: CASSEAGTSGRTDTQYF. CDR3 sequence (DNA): TGTGCCAGCAGTGAAGCGGGGACTAGCGGGAGGACAGATACGCAGTATTTT.